This TCR beta chain is from a study of cytomegalovirus exposure and HLA in healthy donors. The study, taken as a whole, reports: The study carried out a later analysis of TCR beta sequences. It associated some 15,000 of them with specific HLA alleles at a false discovery rate of 0.05. Follow-up analysis seemed to connect common viral pathogens with several of the most significant clusters identified. Prior analysis indicated that the majority of TCR beta V segments exhibited productivity approximately 87% or approximately 30% of the time.

As to this clone: The antigen remains unidentified.

It was with 60 Vbeta and 13 Jbeta primers that the PCR ran. Original analysis: Around 10 million shared chains were among around 80 million unique TCR beta chains counted in a later analysis. Clones were read by immunoSEQ multiplex PCR, and TCRdb kept only the in-frame ones, dropping some. V, J and clone size were drawn from that table, and D and trimming were deduced from the DNA. In the table there are about 200,000 clones, around 64% of which are singletons. The CDR3 is made up of 16 amino acids. Germline CDR1 is SGHVS and CDR2 is FQNEAQ. The V end lost 3 bases, the J end lost 6 bases, and 20 bases lay between the germline ends.

This TCR derives from a man aged 35-49 years in good health and CMV-seropositive. The sample was PBMCs. The rearrangement links TRBV7-8 to TRBJ1-2; TRBD1 is a possible D gene (6 bases). Here the CDR3 DNA reads TGTGCCAGCAGCTTCGAAAGGGACACCCCGGTGGATGGCTACACCTTC. Protein: CASSFERDTPVDGYTF.